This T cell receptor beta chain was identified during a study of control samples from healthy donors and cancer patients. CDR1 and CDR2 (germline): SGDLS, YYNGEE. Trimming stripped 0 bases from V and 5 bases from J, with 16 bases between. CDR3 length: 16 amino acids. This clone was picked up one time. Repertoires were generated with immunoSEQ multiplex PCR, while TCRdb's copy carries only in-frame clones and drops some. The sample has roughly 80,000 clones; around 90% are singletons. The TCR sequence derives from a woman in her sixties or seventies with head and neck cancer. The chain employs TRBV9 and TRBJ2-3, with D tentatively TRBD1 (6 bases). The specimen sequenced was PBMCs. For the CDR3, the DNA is TGTGCCAGCAGCGTAGGGCAGGGGAATTTGGGAGATACGCAGTATTTT. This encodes CASSVGQGNLGDTQYF.